Below, one T cell receptor beta chain is given with its context. At least ten counts were recorded for this clonotype. Its recognized antigen is unknown. No base quality values were provided; no much bigger clone lies one nucleotide off. Full-length TCR variable regions were amplified by 5' RACE PCR with constant-region reverse primers, followed by semi-nested PCR with Nested Universal Primer A. The ReliaPrep RNA Cell Miniprep System was used to extract total RNA, which was then reverse transcribed into 5'RACE-ready cDNA with the SMARTer RACE 5'/3' Kit. Multiplex adaptors were used to barcode the full-length TCR alpha and beta libraries, which were then sequenced on an Illumina MiSeq. The authors processed their data as follows. For each of nine subset-tissue groups, sequencing data from the five patients were pooled, and the groups were then compared using unsupervised clustering of TCR gene usage. The Morisita-Horn index, with shared sequences weighted by their contribution to each repertoire, was used to calculate repertoire similarity. The public reads were reanalyzed by TCRdb: fastp trimming at Q25, MiXCR alignment, in-frame beta chains only. Entries are consolidated by CDR3 protein sequence, retaining the most common genes and DNA. The V and J calls reflect TCRdb's pipeline rather than the authors' work. The sample yields about 53,000 distinct CDR3 sequences; almost 25% were counted once. Together, the top ten hold roughly 3.1% of the sample.

This sample was included in a study (dated by TCRdb to between 2015 and 2016). For the wider study: Whether tumor-infiltrating Tregs in breast cancer are recruited from blood Tregs or converted in situ from other CD4+ T cell subsets was tested. Overall results and qualifications from the work: Tumor memory CD4+ T cell TCR gene usage was found to cluster with blood and lymph node memory CD4+ cells and with lymph node naive CD4+ cells. The larger-cohort validation was restricted to a single TCR beta V-J rearrangement rather than whole repertoires. The TCR alpha and beta sequences of tumor-infiltrating Tregs showed the greatest overlap with tumor naive CD4+ T cells, followed by blood naive CD4+ T cells.

Including cysteine and phenylalanine, the CDR3 has 14 amino acids. Only the CDR3 part of the read is kept: 42 bases, read in frame from the first base. From the germline V gene, CDR1 is SGHRS and CDR2 is YFSETQ. Trimming removed 4 bases from V and 6 bases from J; the gene matches leave 9 bases unexplained. To purify naive CD4+ T cells, the Miltenyi Naive CD4+ T Cell Isolation kit was used, and CD25 microbeads served to deplete Tregs. Tregs, naive and memory CD4+ T cells from tumor, blood and ipsilateral draining lymph nodes of a handful of breast cancer patients underwent full-length TCR alpha and beta sequencing. Tumor tissue, along with lymph nodes from ipsilateral axillary dissection, was perfused with PBS, minced, and then digested using collagenase I and hyaluronidase. FACS confirmed that the sorted cell populations were more than 90% pure.

Sequenced: tumor-infiltrating naive CD4+ T cells sorted from the breast tumor. The label giving this sample's cell subset or site can be read as: naive CD4+ T cells, CD4+CD45RA+CD25-. This sequence originates from a female donor with breast cancer. This sequence uses TRBV5-1 and TRBJ1-2; TRBD1 fits 7 bases in the junction. Here the CDR3 is given as CASSVQQGRDGYTF. The sequence in DNA is TGCGCCAGCAGCGTACAACAGGGGAGGGATGGCTACACCTTC.